This note documents a single T cell receptor (beta chain) sequence. The antigen is not known. Next came a second PCR, run for roughly 6 to 11 cycles, which used a sample-barcoded 5' primer along with a J-beta primer mix. TCRdb re-derived calls from the 5' RACE reads in MiXCR, one entry per CDR3 protein. This table has around 1.5 million distinct CDR3 sequences, 55% to 75% appearing once. This entry is derived from a study of blood T cells in healthy people across ages. Study-wide points: Long-lived donors exceeded aged donors in naive CD4+ cells and diversity. Estimated diversity, derived from one million T cells, was regarded as an underestimate.

CDR1 and CDR2 from the germline V gene are DFQATT and SNEGSKA (reference sequence). The V segment lost 6 bases and the J segment 1 base; nucleotides outside the gene matches: 5. This CDR3 spans 14 amino acids. The study isolated at least 7 million PBMCs from each sample. At least 6 micrograms of total RNA were extracted per sample. The sample comprised blood. The origin of this receptor is a man younger than 35 in good health. The chain employs TRBV20-1 and TRBJ2-3; 9 nucleotides match TRBD2. In DNA form, the CDR3 reads TGCAGTGCCCGGACTAGCGAAGGCACAGATACGCAGTATTTT. Its protein is CSARTSEGTDTQYF.